The 3 T cell receptor beta chains below were found in one sample sequenced in a study of vaccination effects on CD4 cells after COVID-19 (dated by TCRdb to the early 2020s). Libraries came from the immunoSEQ multiplex PCR assay. What TCRdb holds here is the immuneACCESS table cut down to in-frame rearrangements. Part of the clones is not present; checked against another copy, under half of the missing clones reflect an unresolved V gene, and the others are unexplained. This sample has about 20,000 clones in its table, and about 74% of those were observed once. The ten largest make up 15% to 20% of the sample. In the ViraFEST assay, PBMC were stimulated with viral peptide pools, and antigen-specific CD4+ T cell clonotypes were then identified by expansion using TCR sequencing. After 10 days of culture, CD4+ T cells were isolated with the EasySep CD4+ T cell isolation kit. PCR-confirmed SARS-CoV-2 infection had occurred in convalescent patients between March and December 2020, before the Alpha, Beta and Delta variants emerged in the United States.

Their target antigens are unknown. The sample here was CD4+ T cells from PBMCs cultured with SARS-CoV-2 spike peptides, taken before COVID-19 vaccination. Per the publication, the cell subset or site label means: SARS-CoV-2 spike overlapping peptide pool stimulation. The receptors here all came from a human donor who had a prior SARS-CoV-2 infection.

There are a few counts of this clone. The V gene is TRBV5-1, the J gene TRBJ1-2; D not resolved. With 0 bases removed from V and 0 bases from J, the gap between germline ends came to 9 bases. CDR3 length: 15 residues. The germline CDR1 and CDR2 sequences are SGHRS and YFSETQ. In DNA, the CDR3 is TGCGCCAGCAGCTTGGGGACCAAAGCTAACTATGGCTACACCTTC. It yields the protein CASSLGTKANYGYTF.

The rearrangement uses TRBV6-1 and TRBJ2-5; tentatively, D is TRBD2 (7 bases). V lost 1 base to trimming and J lost 5 bases, with 17 bases between them. The V gene's germline CDR1 is MNHNS and CDR2 SASEGT. The CDR3 is made up of 16 amino acids. The DNA of the CDR3 is TGTGCCAGCAGTGAAGTATGGGGGGGCCGTTGGGAGACCCAGTACTTC. Protein: CASSEVWGGRWETQYF.

CDR3 residues: CASSQDSGVGGYTF. The CDR3 nucleotides are TGTGCCAGCAGCCAAGATTCCGGTGTTGGCGGCTACACCTTC. V usage is TRBV14 and J usage is TRBJ1-2, with D hard to call. Between the trimmed V and J ends, which lost 0 bases and 8 bases, there was a span of 13 bases. Germline V gene data show CDR1 as SGHDN and CDR2 as FVKESK. CDR3 length equals 14 residues.